This T cell receptor beta chain was profiled in a study of shared clonotypes between healthy human individuals. Clones were read by immunoSEQ multiplex PCR, and TCRdb kept only the in-frame ones, dropping some. The sample shows over a million clones, about 80% of them seen only once. This clone showed up just a few times. As yet, its antigen is unknown. Study-wide points: Rarefaction showed that sequencing of sorted subsets was incomplete (despite large depth). As a rule, naive subsets had a larger estimated richness than memory subsets. The represented genetic and exposure-history diversity was limited by the small number of donors.

Splitting the CD4+ cells yielded a CD45RA+ naive subset and a CD45RA-negative memory subset. The origin of this receptor is a man aged 18 to 29 in good health. Some clones in this sample may be carry-over from other donors' samples. Input material: memory CD4+ T cells from PBMCs. Documented subset: CD45RA-negative fraction.

CDR3 sequence (DNA): TGTGCCAGTAGTGTACAGGGGGAGACTGAAGCTTTCTTT. Translation: CASSVQGETEAFF. The chain recombines TRBV19 with TRBJ1-1, with 8 bases matching TRBD1. The CDR3 is 13 amino acids. J gave up 5 bases and V 5 bases, and 4 bases lay outside the gene matches. The germline V gene has CDR1 LNHDA and CDR2 SQIVND (reference sequence).